Below are 31 T cell receptor beta chains sequenced from a single sample in a study of human T cells and chemical hapten exposure (dated by TCRdb to 2020 to 2023). In the paper's terms, the time point label means: patch test 2, 6 weeks after DPC sensitization. This specimen's treatment or condition label, per the study, means: therapeutic diphenylcyclopropenone sensitization with weekly scalp DPC. The library came from RACE. TCRdb records NextSeq 500 as the sequencer. TCRdb reprocessing: public reads trimmed at Q25 with fastp, clones called with MiXCR, in-frame beta chains kept. Rows are unified per CDR3 protein, each entry keeping the most common DNA and genes. Within this sample are tens of thousands of distinct CDR3 sequences, with around 9.5% of them counted one time only. The ten top clones hold approximately 1.8% of the sample. Sequenced here: whole blood, sampled in connection with sensitization to the hapten diphenylcyclopropenone (DPC). Receptors were obtained from a woman aged 50 to 65 with alopecia areata. Some clones in this sample may be carry-over from other donors' samples.

This chain joins TRBV29-1 and TRBJ2-7; D might be TRBD1 (6 bases). This CDR3 comprises 13 residues. Germline CDR1 is SQVTM and CDR2 is ANQGSEA. Trimming took 6 bases from V and 6 from J, leaving 18 bases between them. CDR3 loop: CSVGHFTGREQYF. CDR3 in DNA: TGCAGCGTCGGCCACTTCACAGGGCGCGAGCAGTACTTC.

The chain's CDR3 is CASSSTGGGEAFF. Here the CDR3 DNA reads TGCGCCAGCAGCAGTACAGGGGGCGGTGAAGCTTTCTTT. The chain links TRBV5-1 to TRBJ1-1, with 9 bases matching TRBD1. V dropped 4 bases and J dropped 7; count of bases not matched to a gene: 5. The CDR3 totals 13 residues. Germline V gene sequence: CDR1 SGHRS, CDR2 YFSETQ.

The chain recombines TRBV2 with TRBJ2-7; D is possibly TRBD2 (5 bases). This CDR3 comprises 11 residues. The germline V gene encodes CDR1 SNHLY and CDR2 FYNNEI. V was trimmed by 7 bases and J by 4 bases, leaving 8 bases between them. CDR3 in amino acids: CASKAEYEQYF. CDR3 sequence (DNA): TGTGCCAGCAAAGCGGAGTACGAGCAGTACTTC. The full variable domain, completed using reference TRBV2 and TRBJ2-7, is EPEVTQTPSHQVTQMGQEVILRCVPISNHLYFYWYRQILGQKVEFLVSFYNNEISEKSEIFDDQFSVERPDGSNFTLKIRSTKLEDSAMYFCASKAEYEQYFGPGTRLTVT.

The CDR3 DNA sequence: TGTGCCAGCTCACCGGGAAGACTTGGGGAAGGCCAGTACTTC. This sequence encodes CASSPGRLGEGQYF. The chain uses TRBV18 and TRBJ2-5; no clear D gene. Trimming cost V 3 bases and J 10 bases, with 18 bases left between them. Per the germline V gene, CDR1 is KGHSH and CDR2 is LQKENI. The CDR3 length is 14 residues.

This clonotype appeared a single time. The chain recombines TRBV29-1 with TRBJ1-1; D gene ambiguous. The CDR3 has 11 residues. The V end lost 7 bases, the J end lost 6 bases, and 12 bases lay between the germline ends. From germline, CDR1 is SQVTM and CDR2 ANQGSEA. The CDR3 DNA follows: TGCAGCGCCACCATTGGGCCTGAAGCTTTCTTT. It yields the protein CSATIGPEAFF.

The rearrangement joins TRBV28 to TRBJ2-1; D is perhaps TRBD1 (6 bases). The CDR3 sequence is 11 residues long. V dropped 1 base and J dropped 14 bases, with 9 bases sitting between them. Germline loops: CDR1 MDHEN, CDR2 SYDVKM. The chain's CDR3 is CASSLSGDEFF. CDR3 coding DNA: TGTGCCAGCAGTTTATCAGGGGACGAGTTCTTC.

The chain has TRBV27 and TRBJ2-1, with D hard to call. The CDR3 runs to 15 residues. V was shortened by 6 bases and J by 1 base, with 13 bases between the two germline ends. Germline CDR1 and CDR2: MNHEY and SMNVEV (reference sequence). In nucleotides, the CDR3 is TGTGCCAGCAGCCATAAAAGGGCGTCCTACAATGAGCAGTTCTTC. It codes for CASSHKRASYNEQFF.

The J gene is TRBJ2-5, the V gene TRBV28; no firm D call. The CDR3 is 12 amino acids. Germline-derived CDR1 and CDR2 are MDHEN and SYDVKM. The V end lost 3 bases, the J end lost 5 bases, and 7 bases lay between the germline ends. The CDR3 is CASSLNGETQYF. The CDR3 coding sequence is TGTGCCAGCAGTTTGAACGGGGAGACCCAGTACTTC.

This clonotype came up many times. V gene TRBV29-1 combines with J gene TRBJ1-2; D unresolved. The V gene's germline CDR1 is SQVTM and CDR2 ANQGSEA. Between the trimmed V and J ends, which lost 4 bases and 2 bases, there was a span of 14 bases. The length of the CDR3 is 14 residues. The CDR3 DNA reads as TGCAGCGTTGGCCTGGGCAGGTCGAACTATGGCTACACCTTC. As protein: CSVGLGRSNYGYTF. Full variable domain (outside the CDR3, taken from reference TRBV29-1 and TRBJ1-2): SAVISQKPSRDICQRGTSLTIQCQVDSQVTMMFWYRQQPGQSLTLIATANQGSEATYESGFVIDKFPISRPNLTFSTLTVSNMSPEDSSIYLCSVGLGRSNYGYTFGSGTRLTVV.

This clonotype was observed a handful of times. The J gene is TRBJ2-7, the V gene TRBV10-1, with no clear D. CDR1 and CDR2 (germline): WNHNN, SYGVQD (reference sequence). The length of the CDR3 is 11 residues. The V end lost 5 bases, the J end lost 6 bases, and 8 bases lay between the germline ends. DNA of the CDR3: TGCGCCAGCAGTACGGGTTTCGAGCAGTACTTC. It is translated as CASSTGFEQYF.

This clonotype was observed many times. This chain links TRBV20-1 with TRBJ1-1; no clear D. The V gene's germline CDR1 is DFQATT and CDR2 SNEGSKA (reference sequence). The CDR3 contains 19 residues. Trimming took 3 bases from V and 0 from J, leaving 26 bases between them. The CDR3 nucleotides read TGCAGTGCTAGGCTTGTGAAGCTGGGGATTGTACGGATGAACACTGAAGCTTTCTTT. Translated, it gives CSARLVKLGIVRMNTEAFF.

This clonotype was detected only a few times. In DNA, the CDR3 is TGTGCCAGCAGCTTAGGCCAGGGCTTTGAGACCCAGTACTTC. Its protein is CASSLGQGFETQYF. The chain couples TRBV7-2 to TRBJ2-5, with D maybe TRBD1 (5 bases). V lost 1 base and J 5 bases, leaving 11 bases between the germline ends. Germline V gives CDR1 SGHTA, CDR2 FQGNSA. The CDR3 covers 14 residues.

The chain is built from TRBV28 and TRBJ2-5; D uncertain. The V gene's germline CDR1 is MDHEN and CDR2 SYDVKM. This CDR3 region has 14 residues. Deletions cut 2 bases from V and 1 base from J, with 8 bases between. The CDR3 DNA is TGTGCCAGCAGTTTAATGGGGTCCCAAGAGACCCAGTACTTC. Amino acid sequence: CASSLMGSQETQYF.

V gene TRBV10-3 combines with J gene TRBJ2-7, with D perhaps TRBD1 (6 bases). The CDR3 sequence is 12 residues long. The germline CDR1 and CDR2 sequences are ENHRY and SYGVKD. V was clipped by 8 bases and J by 1 base, with 9 bases between them. DNA of the CDR3: TGTGCCATCGGGGACATTTCCTACGAGCAGTACTTC. Protein: CAIGDISYEQYF.

This clonotype was found a few times. The V gene is TRBV7-6, the J gene TRBJ2-2; D call uncertain. CDR1 is SGHVS and CDR2 is FNYEAQ in the germline V gene. Trimming removed 6 bases from V and 2 bases from J, with 13 bases in between. This CDR3 has 15 residues. CDR3 residues: CASSSQDLNTGELFF. In DNA form, the CDR3 reads TGTGCCAGCAGTTCTCAGGACCTAAACACCGGGGAGCTGTTTTTT.

The V gene is TRBV12-3 or TRBV12-4, the J gene TRBJ2-5; D uncertain. Trimming took 3 bases from V and 4 from J, leaving 12 bases between them. The CDR3 totals 14 residues. This CDR3 reads CASSFGQFGETQYF. The CDR3 bases are TGTGCCAGCAGTTTCGGTCAATTCGGAGAGACCCAGTACTTC.

This clonotype turned up a few times. V and J are TRBV5-1 and TRBJ2-3; 8 nucleotides line up with TRBD2. Germline V CDR1 and CDR2: SGHRS, YFSETQ. The CDR3 is 14 residues long. Trimming took 5 bases from V and 6 from J; bases not matched to a gene: 8. CDR3 sequence: CASRSGSVEDTQYF. In DNA form, the CDR3 reads TGCGCCAGCAGAAGCGGGAGTGTCGAGGATACGCAGTATTTT.

This chain connects TRBV2 to TRBJ1-2; 7 nucleotides match TRBD1. Germline CDR1 and CDR2: SNHLY and FYNNEI. J was trimmed by 2 bases and V by 4 bases; bases with no gene match: 4. The CDR3 consists of 14 residues. The chain's CDR3 is CASSAQGTNYGYTF. The CDR3 coding sequence is TGTGCCAGCAGTGCACAGGGGACAAACTATGGCTACACCTTC.

The chain links TRBV6-6 to TRBJ2-1; D may be TRBD1 (6 bases). Trimming removed 2 bases from V and 1 base from J, with 9 bases in between. CDR3 length equals 15 residues. Germline CDR1 and CDR2: MNHNY and SVGAGI (reference sequence). The CDR3 coding sequence is TGTGCCAGCAGTTACGGACAGAAGTCCTACAATGAGCAGTTCTTC. It codes for CASSYGQKSYNEQFF.

This chain joins TRBV28 and TRBJ2-7; perhaps TRBD1 as D (5 bases). The CDR3 extends over 14 amino acids. Looked up from germline, CDR1 is MDHEN and CDR2 is SYDVKM. Trimming pared 1 base from V and 2 bases from J, leaving 9 bases between. The CDR3 nucleotides are TGTGCCAGCAGTTTATCGACAGATACCTACGAGCAGTACTTC. This codes for CASSLSTDTYEQYF.

The chain joins TRBV3-1 to TRBJ1-1, with no clear D. Germline V gene data show CDR1 as LGHDT and CDR2 as YNNKEL (reference sequence). This CDR3 is built from 14 residues. V was pared by 0 bases and J by 7 bases, with 12 bases between. CDR3 region: CASSQDSGKGEAFF. In DNA, the CDR3 is TGTGCCAGCAGCCAAGATTCGGGAAAGGGTGAAGCTTTCTTT.

This clonotype was seen ten or more times. V is TRBV7-9 and J is TRBJ1-2, with 10 bases aligning to TRBD1. The trim removed 2 bases at V and 9 bases at J, leaving 3 bases unmatched. This CDR3 comprises 13 residues. The germline V gene encodes CDR1 SEHNR and CDR2 FQNEAQ (reference sequence). The CDR3 bases are TGTGCCAGCAGCTTAAGGACAGGGGGGAGCTACACCTTC. Protein: CASSLRTGGSYTF. Filled out from reference TRBV7-9 and TRBJ1-2, the complete variable domain reads DTGVSQNPRHKITKRGQNVTFRCDPISEHNRLYWYRQTLGQGPEFLTYFQNEAQLEKSRLLSDRFSAERPKGSFSTLEIQRTEQGDSAMYLCASSLRTGGSYTFGSGTRLTVV.

Worth noting for this clonotype: This could be a read error, since a much larger clone is one nucleotide away. V gene TRBV10-3 combines with J gene TRBJ1-1; 9 bases are shared with TRBD1. CDR3 length: 15 amino acids. From germline, CDR1 is ENHRY and CDR2 SYGVKD. CDR3 bases: TGTGCCATCAGGGGACAGGGAAGAGGGAACACTGAAGCTTTGTTT. Translated: CAIRGQGRGNTEALF.

A remark on this clonotype: A much larger clone differs by one base, so this may be a read error. The chain carries TRBV19 and TRBJ2-7; D unclear. There are 13 residues in the CDR3. CDR1 LNHDA and CDR2 SQIVND come from the germline V gene (reference sequence). The CDR3 reads CVSTTAVGVEQYF. Here the CDR3 DNA reads TGTGTCAGTACCACCGCCGTTGGGGTTGAGCAGTACTTC.

This clonotype has at least ten counts. The chain joins TRBV3-1 to TRBJ2-4; D remains ambiguous. V was trimmed by 4 bases and J by 9 bases, leaving 7 bases between them. The V gene's germline CDR1 is LGHDT and CDR2 YNNKEL (reference sequence). The CDR3 spans 11 residues. The CDR3 DNA reads TGTGCCAGCAGCCGGGGTTTCATTCAGTACTTC. It is translated as CASSRGFIQYF. Complete variable domain (other parts from reference TRBV3-1 and TRBJ2-4): DTAVSQTPKYLVTQMGNDKSIKCEQNLGHDTMYWYKQDSKKFLKIMFSYNNKELIINETVPNRFSPKSPDKAHLNLHINSLELGDSAVYFCASSRGFIQYFGAGTRLSVL.

This clonotype was picked up a small number of times. The chain recombines TRBV24-1 with TRBJ2-5, with no clear D. Deletions cut 4 bases from V and 3 bases from J, with 8 bases between. The CDR3 extends over 13 amino acids. Germline lookup yields CDR1 KGHDR and CDR2 SFDVKD. The CDR3 DNA sequence: TGTGCCACCAGTGACGCCGGAAAAGAGACCCAGTACTTC. Protein product: CATSDAGKETQYF.

This clonotype was seen only a few times. The genes are TRBV5-1 and TRBJ1-3; TRBD1 is a possible D gene (6 bases). The V end lost 1 base, the J end lost 0 bases, and 11 bases lay between the germline ends. The CDR3 contains 16 residues. CDR1 is SGHRS, CDR2 YFSETQ, per germline. The CDR3 spells CASSLSTGHSGNTIYF. In nucleotides, the CDR3 is TGCGCCAGCAGCTTGTCCACAGGGCACTCTGGAAACACCATATATTTT. Full variable domain (rest looked up from reference TRBV5-1 and TRBJ1-3): KAGVTQTPRYLIKTRGQQVTLSCSPISGHRSVSWYQQTPGQGLQFLFEYFSETQRNKGNFPGRFSGRQFSNSRSEMNVSTLELGDSALYLCASSLSTGHSGNTIYFGEGSWLTVV.

This clonotype showed up just a few times. The CDR3 DNA follows: TGTGCCAGCAGCTCCCCTGCAGGGATCTATGGCTACACCTTC. It encodes CASSSPAGIYGYTF. The chain carries TRBV5-8 and TRBJ1-2; D perhaps matches TRBD1 (5 bases). The CDR3 runs 14 residues. V was cut by 3 bases and J by 4 bases, with 13 bases left in between. CDR1 and CDR2 (germline): SGHTS, YDEGEE.

V usage is TRBV11-3 and J usage is TRBJ2-2; D gene ambiguous. The CDR3 has 15 residues. Germline V gives CDR1 SGHNT, CDR2 YENEEA. V was pared by 5 bases and J by 5 bases, with 15 bases between. The CDR3 nucleotides are TGTGCCAGCAGCCCCAGCCCCTCACGGACCGGGGAGCTGTTTTTT. Its translation is CASSPSPSRTGELFF.

Here the CDR3 DNA reads TGTGCCAGCAGCCCGTCCCGGGCTAGGAATCAGCCCCAGCATTTT. Translation gives CASSPSRARNQPQHF. The genes are TRBV7-8 and TRBJ1-5; D call uncertain. Per germline, CDR1 SGHVS and CDR2 FQNEAQ. The CDR3 has 15 residues. V lost 5 bases and J lost 4, with 15 bases in between.

This clonotype was seen many times. The gene calls are TRBV3-1 and TRBJ2-6, with D perhaps matching TRBD1 (5 bases). The CDR3 consists of 16 residues. Trimming took off 7 bases at V and 4 bases at J, with 17 bases between the two ends. The germline CDR1 and CDR2 sequences are LGHDT and YNNKEL (reference sequence). CDR3 sequence reads: CASTPQGNLGANVLTF. CDR3 sequence (DNA): TGTGCCAGCACGCCGCAGGGCAATCTCGGGGCCAACGTCCTGACTTTC.